One sample yielded the 7 T cell receptor beta chains listed below, sequenced in a study of T cells expressing NK-cell markers. TCRdb reprocessed the 5' RACE reads and keeps a single row for each CDR3 protein, giving no DNA. The table for this sample gives 400,000 or so distinct CDR3 sequences. The sample comprised blood T cells: a sorted CD56 or NKG2C T cell subset, CD4+ or CD8+ T cells, or bulk PBMC T cells (not recorded which). These receptors were obtained from a woman aged 50 to 65 in good health.

V usage is TRBV4-1 and J usage is TRBJ2-3; TCRdb gives TRBD1 as the D gene, but with no DNA this cannot be confirmed. The CDR3 is 17 amino acids. CDR1 MGHRA and CDR2 YSYEKL come from the germline V gene. CDR3 protein: CASRPLGQTISTDTQYF.

This sequence joins TRBV11-3 and TRBJ2-5; there is no DNA to check the TCRdb D call of TRBD1. CDR3 length: 14 residues. Germline V gene data show CDR1 as SGHNT and CDR2 as YENEEA. This CDR3 reads CASSFGTGMGAQYF.

V is TRBV5-1 and J is TRBJ2-1; the TCRdb call, TRBD1, lacks DNA for checking. The CDR3 is 11 residues long. Germline V gives CDR1 SGHRS, CDR2 YFSETQ. Here the CDR3 reads CASGTGDEQFF.

The rearrangement uses TRBV7-8 and TRBJ2-5; TCRdb names TRBD1, which stays unverified in the absence of DNA. The CDR3 is made up of 17 amino acids. Germline values: CDR1 SGHVS, CDR2 FQNEAQ. The CDR3 here is CASKIRRRSDRGETQYF.

The chain is built from TRBV29-1 and TRBJ1-5. CDR1 is SQVTM, CDR2 ANQGSEA, per germline. The CDR3 is 13 amino acids. CDR3 sequence: CSVAGSSNQPQHF.

The V and J genes are TRBV5-1 and TRBJ2-1. CDR1 is SGHRS, CDR2 YFSETQ, per germline. The CDR3 is 16 residues long. CDR3 sequence: CASSLLGGSSYNEQFF.

This chain connects TRBV12-3 or TRBV12-4 to TRBJ2-1. The length of the CDR3 is 11 residues. CDR3 amino acids: CASSLTGEQFF.